These 16 T cell receptor beta chains originate from one sample sequenced in a study of response to subunit inactivated influenza vaccine. TCRdb called the RT-PCR reads again in MiXCR, with one record for every CDR3 protein. The data contain 280,000 or so distinct CDR3 sequences, just over 20% of them seen just once; the ten biggest clones take up roughly 10%. The material was PBMCs from blood, obtained 21 months after vaccination. The receptor source for this set is a man aged 45 to 70 who received an inactivated influenza vaccine.

The gene calls are TRBV5-1 and TRBJ1-4; D call uncertain. Trimming cost V 3 bases and J 3 bases, with 9 bases left between them. Germline CDR1 reads SGHRS; CDR2 reads YFSETQ. The CDR3 loop spans 14 amino acids. DNA of the CDR3: TGCGCCAGCAGCTCCGCCGGGGCTAATGAAAAACTGTTTTTT. It translates to CASSSAGANEKLFF.

This clonotype showed up just a few times. The rearrangement uses TRBV20-1 and TRBJ1-2; possible D gene TRBD1, 5 bases. The CDR3 spans 14 residues. Germline CDR1 is DFQATT and CDR2 is SNEGSKA (reference sequence). The CDR3 coding sequence is TGCAGCACACCACCCAGGGCTACTAACTATGGCTACACCTTC. This gives the protein CSTPPRATNYGYTF.

This clonotype was observed a few times. V and J are TRBV20-1 and TRBJ2-5, with D hard to call. Trimming removed 5 bases from V and 4 bases from J, with 17 bases in between. Per germline, CDR1 DFQATT and CDR2 SNEGSKA (reference sequence). The CDR3 extends over 14 amino acids. The CDR3 sequence is CSAFDSGRLETQYF. The DNA for the CDR3 is TGCAGTGCTTTCGACTCGGGTCGGTTAGAGACCCAGTACTTC.

The chain couples TRBV11-3 to TRBJ2-2; perhaps TRBD1 as D (6 bases). V was shortened by 3 bases and J by 6 bases, with 11 bases between the two germline ends. CDR1 SGHNT and CDR2 YENEEA come from the germline V gene. The length of the CDR3 is 14 residues. DNA for the CDR3: TGTGCCAGCAGCTTGAACCGACAGGCCGGGGAGCTGTTTTTT. Translated: CASSLNRQAGELFF.

The V gene is TRBV20-1, the J gene TRBJ1-1, with 7 bases identical to TRBD1. The CDR3 has 14 amino acids. Germline V gives CDR1 DFQATT, CDR2 SNEGSKA (reference sequence). V lost 0 bases, J lost 9 bases, and 10 bases stayed unmatched. Here the CDR3 reads CSARDGTVGSKAFF. CDR3 DNA sequence: TGCAGTGCTAGAGACGGGACAGTCGGTTCAAAAGCTTTCTTT.

This clonotype was observed a handful of times. The J gene is TRBJ2-7, the V gene TRBV9, with TRBD2 matching over 7 bases. This CDR3 is built from 12 residues. The J segment lost 4 bases and the V segment lost 5 bases, leaving 3 bases of the junction unmatched. Per germline, CDR1 SGDLS and CDR2 YYNGEE. The CDR3 region is CASSGLGYEQYF. The CDR3 DNA reads TGTGCCAGCAGTGGACTAGGGTACGAGCAGTACTTC.

This clonotype has ten or more counts. This chain links TRBV7-2 with TRBJ1-6; possible D gene TRBD1, 5 bases. The CDR3 runs 16 residues. The V gene lost 5 bases and the J gene lost 2 bases, with 13 bases spanning the gap. Germline V gene sequence: CDR1 SGHTA, CDR2 FQGNSA. Here the CDR3 reads CASSGPPGAYNSPLHF. In DNA form, the CDR3 reads TGTGCCAGCAGCGGGCCCCCGGGGGCCTATAATTCACCCCTCCACTTT.

The rearrangement links TRBV12-3 or TRBV12-4 to TRBJ2-2, with TRBD2 matching over 12 bases. The CDR3 has 15 amino acids. V shed 6 bases and J 5 bases; nucleotides not matched to a gene: 4. As DNA, the CDR3 is TGTGCCAGCAGACCTAGCGGGGGGGCTACCGGGGAGCTGTTTTTT. It specifies CASRPSGGATGELFF.

The table lists this clonotype with many counts. The J gene is TRBJ2-3, the V gene TRBV7-9; possible D gene TRBD2, 6 bases. The CDR3 totals 15 residues. V lost 2 bases and J lost 4, with 13 bases in between. Germline CDR1 is SEHNR and CDR2 is FQNEAQ (reference sequence). CDR3 coding DNA: TGTGCCAGCAGCTTAACCAGACTAGGGTCAGATACGCAGTATTTT. As protein: CASSLTRLGSDTQYF.

The rearrangement joins TRBV7-9 to TRBJ1-2; D unclear. The ends were cut back, 1 base at V and 1 base at J, with 4 bases in the middle. Germline-derived CDR1 and CDR2 are SEHNR and FQNEAQ (reference sequence). This CDR3 contains 13 residues. This chain's CDR3 is CASSLGHNYGYTF. CDR3 DNA: TGTGCCAGCAGCTTAGGCCATAACTATGGCTACACCTTC. The full variable domain, its missing parts supplied by reference TRBV7-9 and TRBJ1-2, is DTGVSQNPRHKITKRGQNVTFRCDPISEHNRLYWYRQTLGQGPEFLTYFQNEAQLEKSRLLSDRFSAERPKGSFSTLEIQRTEQGDSAMYLCASSLGHNYGYTFGSGTRLTVV.

This clonotype was detected many times. The genes are TRBV7-9 and TRBJ2-1; 10 nucleotides align to TRBD2. V shed 5 bases and J 2 bases; nucleotides not matched to a gene: 3. The CDR3 has 15 residues. The germline V gene has CDR1 SEHNR and CDR2 FQNEAQ (reference sequence). The CDR3 DNA sequence: TGTGCCAGCAGCAGCAGCGGGAGGGCCTACAATGAGCAGTTCTTC. Its protein product is CASSSSGRAYNEQFF.

V and J are TRBV7-2 and TRBJ2-3; tentative D call: TRBD2 (6 bases). Germline loops: CDR1 SGHTA, CDR2 FQGNSA. V was cut by 4 bases and J by 4 bases, with 15 bases left in between. The CDR3 has 15 amino acids. The CDR3 coding sequence is TGTGCCAGCAGCTCACAATCGACTAGTTCAGATACGCAGTATTTT. Translation gives CASSSQSTSSDTQYF.

The V call is TRBV5-5, the J call TRBJ1-2; 12 nucleotides align to TRBD1. Germline V gene lookup returns CDR1 SGHKS and CDR2 YYEKEE (reference sequence). The CDR3 has 17 amino acids. Trimming removed 0 bases from V and 3 bases from J; junction bases left unmatched: 6. CDR3 DNA sequence: TGTGCCAGCAGCTTGGGTCCGGGGACAGGGGGCGACTATGGCTACACCTTC. As protein: CASSLGPGTGGDYGYTF.

The CDR3 here is CASSLGGAQHF. In nucleotides, the CDR3 is TGTGCCAGCAGCTTAGGGGGGGCCCAGCATTTT. The J gene is TRBJ1-5, the V gene TRBV7-9; weak D call: TRBD1 (5 bases). The CDR3 is made up of 11 amino acids. Germline V gives CDR1 SEHNR, CDR2 FQNEAQ (reference sequence). Between the trimmed V and J ends, which lost 1 base and 11 bases, there was a span of 6 bases. Based on the CDR3 plus reference TRBV7-9 and TRBJ1-5, the full variable domain is DTGVSQNPRHKITKRGQNVTFRCDPISEHNRLYWYRQTLGQGPEFLTYFQNEAQLEKSRLLSDRFSAERPKGSFSTLEIQRTEQGDSAMYLCASSLGGAQHFGDGTRLSIL.

V usage is TRBV12-3 or TRBV12-4 and J usage is TRBJ2-2; D remains ambiguous. This CDR3 spans 14 amino acids. V was shortened by 5 bases and J by 6 bases, with 13 bases between the two germline ends. The CDR3 coding sequence is TGTGCCAGCAGTATAGTGGAGCGCTCCGGGGAGCTGTTTTTT. Amino acids: CASSIVERSGELFF.

V gene TRBV7-2 combines with J gene TRBJ2-7; D may be TRBD2 (6 bases). Germline lookup yields CDR1 SGHTA and CDR2 FQGNSA. The CDR3 totals 13 residues. The V end was cut by 5 bases, the J end by 2 bases, with 10 bases between. CDR3 amino acids: CASSTRLAYEQYF. CDR3 in DNA: TGTGCCAGCAGCACCAGACTAGCCTACGAGCAGTACTTC.